Each of the 11 T cell receptor beta chains below was sequenced from the same sample in a study of CD8 T cells in Susac syndrome. A quantity of 0.5 to 1 ug RNA underwent reverse transcription using random hexamers. One entry per CDR3 protein, called by TCRdb with MiXCR from the immunoSEQ multiplex PCR reads. The sample contains 180,000 or so distinct CDR3 sequences, under 97% of which appear only once. Sequenced: CD4+ T cells from PBMCs. The receptor source for this set is a human donor with multiple sclerosis.

This rearrangement joins TRBV9 to TRBJ1-2, with TRBD1 matching 8 bases. The CDR3 has 15 amino acids. Germline assignment: CDR1 SGDLS and CDR2 YYNGEE. J gave up 4 bases and V 3 bases, and 8 bases lay outside the gene matches. The CDR3 nucleotides are TGTGCCAGCAGCGCCACCGGGACAGGACCCTATGGCTACACCTTC. This codes for CASSATGTGPYGYTF.

V usage is TRBV24-1 and J usage is TRBJ1-2; D gene unclear. The V end was cut by 6 bases, the J end by 6 bases, with 13 bases between. Germline loops: CDR1 KGHDR, CDR2 SFDVKD. This CDR3 comprises 13 residues. This CDR3 reads CATSPDGIDGYTF. The CDR3 nucleotides are TGTGCCACCAGTCCTGATGGTATTGATGGCTACACCTTC.

This clonotype appeared a single time. The V call is TRBV20-1, the J call TRBJ1-6, with 7 bases matching TRBD1. The CDR3 runs 16 residues. Germline trimming cut 1 base from V and 4 bases from J; bases unmatched to any gene: 7. Per germline, CDR1 DFQATT and CDR2 SNEGSKA (reference sequence). The CDR3 DNA follows: TGCAGTGCTAGAGTGTATGGGACAGAATATAATTCACCCCTCCACTTT. Translated, it gives CSARVYGTEYNSPLHF.

The chain combines TRBV5-6 with TRBJ2-5; 8 bases line up with TRBD1. J gave up 2 bases and V 4 bases, and 4 bases lay outside the gene matches. The CDR3 loop spans 14 amino acids. CDR1 and CDR2 from the germline V gene are SGHDT and YYEEEE. In DNA, the CDR3 is TGTGCCAGCAGCACCGGACAGGGACAAGAGACCCAGTACTTC. It encodes CASSTGQGQETQYF.

The rearrangement joins TRBV12-5 to TRBJ1-1; D is unresolved. The CDR3 covers 13 residues. Trimming left V 6 bases short and J 3 bases short, with 11 bases between. Looked up from germline, CDR1 is LGHNT and CDR2 is FRNRAP. The CDR3 DNA is TGTGCTAGTGGATTCGAGACCTACACTGAAGCTTTCTTT. Its translation is CASGFETYTEAFF.

The gene calls are TRBV7-9 and TRBJ2-7; D remains unclear. V was trimmed by 0 bases and J by 3 bases, leaving 9 bases between them. The germline CDR1 and CDR2 sequences are SEHNR and FQNEAQ (reference sequence). The CDR3 sequence is 14 residues long. CDR3 loop: CASSLAGRIYEQYF. CDR3 coding DNA: TGTGCCAGCAGCTTAGCAGGCCGGATCTACGAGCAGTACTTC.

This clonotype occurred once. The chain combines TRBV29-1 with TRBJ2-7; TRBD1 or TRBD2 may be the D gene (6 bases each). Trimming removed 6 bases from V and 5 bases from J, with 23 bases in between. The CDR3 sequence is 15 residues long. Germline V gene data show CDR1 as SQVTM and CDR2 as ANQGSEA. The CDR3 region is CSVLGGKRGDDEQYF. In nucleotides, the CDR3 is TGCAGCGTCCTAGGGGGGAAGAGAGGGGACGACGAGCAGTACTTC.

The gene calls are TRBV30 and TRBJ2-7; no clear D. Looked up from germline, CDR1 is GTSNPN and CDR2 is SVGIG (reference sequence). This CDR3 spans 12 amino acids. Trimming left V 0 bases short and J 3 bases short, with 6 bases between. CDR3 amino acids: CAWSVSGYEQYF. The CDR3 coding sequence is TGTGCCTGGAGTGTATCGGGCTACGAGCAGTACTTC.

The chain uses TRBV3-1 and TRBJ2-7; D is unclear. V gave up 0 bases and J gave up 4 bases, with 7 bases separating them. Germline values: CDR1 LGHDT, CDR2 YNNKEL (reference sequence). The CDR3 spans 13 residues. The CDR3 region has the DNA TGTGCCAGCAGCCAAGATGCAGCTTACGAGCAGTACTTC. It yields the protein CASSQDAAYEQYF.

This sequence joins TRBV20-1 and TRBJ2-3; 10 nucleotides align to TRBD2. Losses at the gene ends were 1 base for V and 8 bases for J; bases not matched to a gene: 0. The CDR3 has 12 amino acids. Germline CDR1 DFQATT, CDR2 SNEGSKA (reference sequence). The DNA for the CDR3 is TGCAGTGCTAGAGCTAGCGGGGGTACGCAGTATTTT. It specifies CSARASGGTQYF.

The V and J genes are TRBV11-1 and TRBJ2-7; unclear D gene. CDR1 and CDR2 (germline): SGHAT, FQDESV (reference sequence). This CDR3 is built from 11 residues. With 4 bases removed from V and 12 bases from J, the gap between germline ends came to 13 bases. In DNA, the CDR3 is TGTGCCAGCAGCTCCCGGACCGGCGCGTACTTC. Its translation: CASSSRTGAYF.